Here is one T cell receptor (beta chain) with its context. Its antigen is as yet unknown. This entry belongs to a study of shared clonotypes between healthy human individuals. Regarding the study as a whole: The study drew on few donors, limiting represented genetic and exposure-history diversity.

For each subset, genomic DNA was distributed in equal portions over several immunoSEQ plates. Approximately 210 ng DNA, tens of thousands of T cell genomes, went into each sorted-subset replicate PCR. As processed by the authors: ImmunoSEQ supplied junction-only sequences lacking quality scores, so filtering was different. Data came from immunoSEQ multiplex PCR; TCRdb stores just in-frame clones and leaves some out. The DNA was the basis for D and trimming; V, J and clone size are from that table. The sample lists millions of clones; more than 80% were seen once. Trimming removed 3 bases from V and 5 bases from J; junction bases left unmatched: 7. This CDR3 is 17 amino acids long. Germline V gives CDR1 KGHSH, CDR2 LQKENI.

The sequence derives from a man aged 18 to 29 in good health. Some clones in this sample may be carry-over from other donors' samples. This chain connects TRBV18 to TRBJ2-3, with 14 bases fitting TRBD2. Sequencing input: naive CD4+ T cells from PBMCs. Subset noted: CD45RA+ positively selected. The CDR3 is CASSPMGLAGVQDTQYF. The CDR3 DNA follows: TGTGCCAGCTCACCGATGGGACTAGCGGGAGTACAAGATACGCAGTATTTT.